A selection of T cell receptor beta chains follows, all from one sample in a study of blood T cell repertoires in COVID-19. Libraries were prepared by immunoSEQ multiplex PCR; TCRdb keeps only in-frame clonotypes and omits some of them. The sample comprises under 150,000 clones, about 88% of which are singletons, and about 2.3% rests with the top ten. The sequenced sample consisted of PBMCs or T cells enriched from blood (not recorded which). The receptors shown here come from a man aged 40-49 years with acute COVID-19. Each CDR3 is given with its conserved first and last residue. The D gene is left open where the match is weak. A clone size is listed for some rows: how often the clone was seen (once, few, many), or a class if it is expanded.

d_call j_call v_call cdr3_length clone_size cdr3_aa cdr3_nt
. TRBJ2-7 TRBV6-5 14 . CASRRTSATYEQYF TGTGCCAGCAGGCGGACATCCGCCACCTACGAGCAGTACTTC
TRBD2 TRBJ2-5 TRBV28 13 . CASTSSGEETQYF TGTGCCAGCACATCGAGCGGGGAAGAGACCCAGTACTTC
. TRBJ1-6 TRBV11-2 14 . CASSLGQYNSPLHF TGTGCCAGCAGCTTAGGACAGTATAATTCACCCCTCCACTTT
. TRBJ1-1 TRBV30 13 . CAWSVQESTEAFF TGTGCCTGGAGTGTGCAAGAGAGCACTGAAGCTTTCTTT
. TRBJ1-6 TRBV27 12 . CASSVLYSPLHF TGTGCCAGCAGTGTTCTATATTCACCCCTCCACTTT
TRBD1 TRBJ1-1 TRBV4-1 14 . CASSQEGQGGEAFF TGCGCCAGCAGCCAAGAGGGACAGGGGGGTGAAGCTTTCTTT
. TRBJ1-2 TRBV27 15 . CASRDLSGASRGYTF TGTGCCAGCAGGGACCTTTCAGGGGCGTCGAGAGGCTACACCTTC
TRBD2 TRBJ2-5 TRBV23-1 23 . CASSQSTPPRTSGVCGAPETQYF TGCGCCAGCAGTCAATCGACCCCGCCTAGGACTAGCGGGGTCTGCGGGGCCCCAGAGACCCAGTACTTC
. TRBJ1-4 TRBV11-1 12 . CASSPDGAKLFF TGTGCCAGCAGCCCGGATGGGGCAAAACTGTTTTTT
TRBD2 TRBJ2-7 TRBV27 13 . CASRTGLAKEQYF TGTGCCAGCAGGACTGGACTAGCCAAAGAGCAGTACTTC
. TRBJ1-5 TRBV28 12 . CASSFNGQPQHF TGTGCCAGCAGTTTCAACGGTCAGCCCCAGCATTTT
TRBD2 TRBJ2-3 TRBV24-1 16 few CATSDLRASGRYTQYF TGTGCCACCAGTGATTTACGGGCTAGCGGGAGATATACGCAGTATTTT
TRBD1 TRBJ1-6 TRBV2 15 . CASSVDRADNSPLHF TGTGCCAGCAGTGTGGACAGGGCTGATAATTCACCCCTCCACTTT
TRBD1 TRBJ2-1 TRBV6-5 13 . CASSPTGGREQFF TGTGCCAGCAGTCCGACAGGGGGAAGAGAGCAGTTCTTC
. TRBJ2-5 TRBV25-1 13 . CASTQDLQETQYF TGTGCCAGCACACAGGACCTCCAAGAGACCCAGTACTTC
. TRBJ1-1 TRBV9 15 . CASSVNTGLSTEAFF TGTGCCAGCAGCGTAAATACGGGACTCAGCACTGAAGCTTTCTTT
. TRBJ1-1 TRBV12-5 15 . CASGLVRGGNTEAFF TGTGCTAGTGGTTTGGTAAGAGGGGGGAACACTGAAGCTTTCTTT
TRBD1 TRBJ2-1 TRBV28 15 . CASTPAGQGGNEQFF TGTGCCAGCACCCCAGCGGGACAGGGGGGCAATGAGCAGTTCTTC
. TRBJ2-2 TRBV5-1 16 . CASSLAQRKSEGELFF TGCGCCAGCAGCTTGGCCCAGCGGAAATCCGAGGGGGAGCTGTTTTTT
. TRBJ2-3 TRBV28 18 . CASSFSSSGVGSLDTQYF TGTGCCAGCAGTTTCTCCAGCTCCGGGGTGGGGAGCTTGGATACGCAGTATTTT
. TRBJ1-2 TRBV30 12 . CAWDTGSGGYTF TGTGCCTGGGACACAGGGTCAGGCGGCTACACCTTC
TRBD2 TRBJ2-3 TRBV9 18 . CASSVALAGLGNPDTQYF TGTGCCAGCAGCGTAGCCCTAGCGGGTCTGGGGAATCCAGATACGCAGTATTTT
. TRBJ1-1 TRBV5-6 15 . CASSGGGRGRPEAFF TGTGCCAGCAGCGGGGGAGGGAGGGGTAGGCCTGAAGCTTTCTTT
TRBD1 TRBJ1-1 TRBV7-9 13 . CASSAQGVGEAFF TGTGCCAGCAGCGCACAGGGGGTGGGTGAAGCTTTCTTT
. TRBJ2-1 TRBV28 14 . CASSAISGYNEQFF TGTGCCAGCAGCGCTATTTCGGGTTACAATGAGCAGTTCTTC
. TRBJ2-2 TRBV7-6 17 . CASSFPSGGANTGELFF TGTGCCAGCAGCTTCCCGTCGGGCGGGGCGAACACCGGGGAGCTGTTTTTT
. TRBJ1-5 TRBV30 15 once CAWSSSGGRNQPQHF TGTGCCTGGAGTTCCTCGGGGGGGAGGAATCAGCCCCAGCATTTT
. TRBJ2-6 TRBV21-1 19 . CASSSSPGLAGSGANVLTF TGTGCCAGCAGCTCAAGCCCCGGACTAGCGGGATCCGGGGCCAACGTCCTGACTTTC
TRBD2 TRBJ2-2 TRBV18 18 . CASSLPPGLAGATGELFF TGTGCCAGCTCACTTCCCCCGGGACTAGCGGGGGCTACCGGGGAGCTGTTTTTT
TRBD1 TRBJ2-7 TRBV9 14 . CASSTRQGEGEQYF TGTGCCAGCAGCACCAGACAGGGGGAAGGCGAGCAGTACTTC
. TRBJ1-2 TRBV18 14 . CASSPGSSEYGYTF TGTGCCAGCTCACCCGGATCCAGCGAATATGGCTACACCTTC
TRBD1 TRBJ1-4 TRBV30 15 . CAWSGQGTLPEKLFF TGTGCCTGGAGTGGACAGGGGACTCTCCCGGAAAAACTGTTTTTT
TRBD1 TRBJ1-2 TRBV3-1/TRBV3-2 17 . CASSQGGTGGSNYGYTF TGTGCCAGCAGCCAAGGAGGGACAGGGGGCTCTAACTATGGCTACACCTTC
TRBD1 TRBJ2-3 TRBV7-3 16 once CATIQRDRALTDTQYF TGTGCCACAATCCAACGGGACAGGGCTTTGACAGATACGCAGTATTTT
TRBD1 TRBJ2-1 TRBV11-2 15 . CASSLGGLANNEQFF TGTGCCAGCAGCCTAGGGGGCTTAGCCAACAATGAGCAGTTCTTC
. TRBJ1-2 TRBV12-3/TRBV12-4 12 . CASSLAQGGYTF TGTGCCAGCAGTTTAGCGCAGGGTGGCTACACCTTC
TRBD2 TRBJ2-2 TRBV3-1/TRBV3-2 19 . CASSPRTGGLAGHTGELFF TGTGCCAGCAGCCCCCGGACCGGGGGACTAGCGGGACACACCGGGGAGCTGTTTTTT
. TRBJ1-1 TRBV9 13 . CASSVGPNTEAFF TGTGCCAGCAGCGTAGGGCCGAACACTGAAGCTTTCTTT
TRBD2 TRBJ2-1 TRBV5-1 20 . CASSSPGLAGASSSYNEQFF TGCGCCAGCAGCTCACCGGGACTAGCGGGGGCCTCGAGCTCCTACAATGAGCAGTTCTTC